The 6 T cell receptor beta chains presented below share a single source sample, sequenced in a study of T cells in Graves' hyperthyroidism and ophthalmopathy. RNA transcripts provided the source from which TCR beta CDR3 regions were amplified. During a first-round RT-PCR of the TCR CDR3, the HTBI primer set was used. TCRdb reanalysed the multiplex PCR reads using MiXCR and keeps one entry per CDR3 protein. This table holds 300,000 to 400,000 distinct CDR3 sequences, roughly a fifth found once. The sequencing input was blood. All receptors come from a woman aged 45-60 years with Graves' hyperthyroidism.

This clonotype was seen many times. The gene calls are TRBV12-3 or TRBV12-4 and TRBJ2-7; 11 bases align to TRBD1. J gave up 2 bases and V 1 base, and 7 bases lay outside the gene matches. The CDR3 contains 17 residues. The CDR3 region has the DNA TGTGCCAGCAGTTTAGGGACAGGGGGCATGGAGGCCTACGAGCAGTACTTC. Amino acid sequence: CASSLGTGGMEAYEQYF.

This clonotype was counted at least ten times. The chain joins TRBV2 to TRBJ2-1, with unresolved D. CDR3 length: 15 amino acids. The V end lost 1 base, the J end lost 7 bases, and 14 bases lay between the germline ends. Germline values: CDR1 SNHLY, CDR2 FYNNEI. The CDR3: CASSEGMFRRNEQFF. The CDR3 DNA reads as TGTGCCAGCAGTGAAGGGATGTTTCGACGGAATGAGCAGTTCTTC.

At least ten counts were recorded for this clonotype. The gene calls are TRBV15 and TRBJ2-5; 7 nucleotides align to TRBD2. Trimming cost V 3 bases and J 4 bases; bases outside gene matches: 8. Germline V CDR1 and CDR2: LNHNV, YYDKDF (reference sequence). This CDR3 is 15 amino acids long. CDR3: CATSRRTGGGETQYF. CDR3 coding DNA: TGTGCCACCAGCAGGAGGACGGGGGGAGGAGAGACCCAGTACTTC.

The chain employs TRBV19 and TRBJ1-5, with 9 bases that match TRBD1. Trimming at V came to 5 bases and at J to 4 bases, leaving 6 bases not matched to a gene. Germline V gene data show CDR1 as LNHDA and CDR2 as SQIVND (reference sequence). This CDR3 region has 15 residues. The chain's CDR3 is CASSATGGDNQPQHF. CDR3 sequence (DNA): TGTGCCAGTAGTGCCACAGGGGGCGATAATCAGCCCCAGCATTTT.

As concerns this clonotype: A much larger clone differs by one base, so this may be a read error. The chain has TRBV28 and TRBJ1-3; D unclear. Germline CDR1 is MDHEN and CDR2 is SYDVKM. The CDR3 has 14 amino acids. The CDR3 spells CASGLVHSGNTIYF. CDR3 nucleotide sequence: TGTGCCAGCGGTTTGGTACATTCTGGAAACACCATATATTTT.

V and J are TRBV12-3 or TRBV12-4 and TRBJ2-1, with 7 bases aligning to TRBD2. The V and J ends lost 5 bases and 5 bases, in that order; junction bases with no gene match: 9. This CDR3 is built from 15 residues. In DNA, the CDR3 is TGTGCCAGCAGTCCACGGCGGGAGCATAACAATGAGCAGTTCTTC. Encoded protein: CASSPRREHNNEQFF.